Listed below are T cell receptor beta chains from one sample, sequenced in a study of CD8+ T cells in alopecia areata. Clones were sequenced by immunoSEQ multiplex PCR, and TCRdb holds only the in-frame ones, with some missing. Here the sample spans about 150,000 clones, 50% to 65% being singletons. The sample was CD8+ T cells sorted from blood, taken at week 0. The receptors here all came from a human donor with alopecia areata. Each CDR3 is given without its conserved first and last residue. The order of the fields is CDR3 protein, D gene, V gene, J gene, clone size. The D gene is left open where the match is weak. Size is stated for part of the rows, as once, few or many counts, or as a class when the clone is expanded.

CDR3: ASSGGGQGVSGANVLT
D: TRBD1
V: TRBV25-1
J: TRBJ2-6
size: -

CDR3: ATSSGQDNEQF
D: -
V: TRBV15
J: TRBJ2-1
size: -

CDR3: ASSYFPSPNYGYT
D: -
V: TRBV6-5
J: TRBJ1-2
size: few

CDR3: ASSPTGAYEQY
D: TRBD1
V: TRBV7-9
J: TRBJ2-7
size: -

CDR3: ASSERGPPEEQF
D: -
V: TRBV2
J: TRBJ2-1
size: -

CDR3: AWSVVDRGYEQY
D: TRBD1
V: TRBV30
J: TRBJ2-7
size: few

CDR3: AWLAGNTGELF
D: TRBD2
V: TRBV2
J: TRBJ2-2
size: -

CDR3: ASNRADIQY
D: -
V: TRBV2
J: TRBJ2-4
size: -

CDR3: ASSLRNSNQPQH
D: -
V: TRBV5-4
J: TRBJ1-5
size: -

CDR3: SVEGGNTEAF
D: -
V: TRBV29-1
J: TRBJ1-1
size: few

CDR3: ASSQGAGNTEAF
D: -
V: TRBV14
J: TRBJ1-1
size: few

CDR3: ASTEARAHYEQY
D: -
V: TRBV13
J: TRBJ2-7
size: -

CDR3: ASSLSPTGYGNQPQH
D: TRBD1
V: TRBV28
J: TRBJ1-5
size: few

CDR3: ASSLERDPDEQY
D: -
V: TRBV5-1
J: TRBJ2-7
size: -

CDR3: ASSQDRRSNQPQH
D: -
V: TRBV4-3
J: TRBJ1-5
size: -

CDR3: ASSIVRERVNEQF
D: -
V: TRBV5-6
J: TRBJ2-1
size: -

CDR3: ASSHGQPEALH
D: -
V: TRBV11-2
J: TRBJ1-6
size: -

CDR3: ASSPGQGNEKLF
D: TRBD1
V: TRBV9
J: TRBJ1-4
size: -

CDR3: ASQRQGDYEQY
D: TRBD1
V: TRBV5-6
J: TRBJ2-7
size: -

CDR3: AWSQGTSSPLH
D: -
V: TRBV30
J: TRBJ1-6
size: -

CDR3: ASSLSSYNEQF
D: -
V: TRBV5-6
J: TRBJ2-1
size: -

CDR3: ASRGLAGGPTQDTQY
D: TRBD2
V: TRBV2
J: TRBJ2-3
size: few

CDR3: AWSGAGEQF
D: -
V: TRBV30
J: TRBJ2-1
size: -

CDR3: AWSVAVWEKLF
D: -
V: TRBV30
J: TRBJ1-4
size: -

CDR3: ATSTPRTGVANTEAF
D: TRBD1
V: TRBV15
J: TRBJ1-1
size: -

CDR3: SVDSSGGAYEQY
D: TRBD2
V: TRBV29-1
J: TRBJ2-7
size: few

CDR3: ASSHLGAILNYGYT
D: -
V: TRBV4-1
J: TRBJ1-2
size: -

CDR3: ASSESTDEQF
D: -
V: TRBV25-1
J: TRBJ2-1
size: -

CDR3: ASSVGGDTQY
D: -
V: TRBV9
J: TRBJ2-3
size: once

CDR3: ASGDVGPQAF
D: -
V: TRBV12-5
J: TRBJ1-1
size: -

CDR3: ASSPRPNRNNEQF
D: -
V: TRBV7-9
J: TRBJ2-1
size: -

CDR3: ASSVRLAVGTQY
D: TRBD2
V: TRBV25-1
J: TRBJ2-3
size: few

CDR3: ASSWGSGSLQAF
D: -
V: TRBV11-2
J: TRBJ1-1
size: -

CDR3: SDDTEAF
D: -
V: TRBV29-1
J: TRBJ1-1
size: few

CDR3: ASSLAEEWGRSNYGYT
D: -
V: TRBV7-2
J: TRBJ1-2
size: -

CDR3: ASSSPAGGRNEQF
D: TRBD2
V: TRBV7-9
J: TRBJ2-1
size: few

CDR3: ASSLKGPQSPDTQY
D: -
V: TRBV5-1
J: TRBJ2-3
size: -

CDR3: AIGPGQGTYEQY
D: TRBD1
V: TRBV13
J: TRBJ2-7
size: few

CDR3: SGWTGEKTQY
D: TRBD1
V: TRBV29-1
J: TRBJ2-5
size: -

CDR3: SVTARTGELF
D: -
V: TRBV29-1
J: TRBJ2-2
size: few